This T cell receptor (beta chain) originates from a study of post-analysis software for immune sequencing data. Study overall: The disease courses covered relapsing-remitting, secondary progressive and progressive-relapsing multiple sclerosis. Broader study findings: Compared against controls, patients with multiple sclerosis displayed significantly lower normalized Chao1 diversity.

The authors incorporated unique molecular identifiers into the TCR beta cDNA libraries. TCRdb reprocessed the PCR reads with MiXCR, giving one entry per CDR3 protein. This sample has about 800,000 distinct CDR3 sequences; 25% to 30% occur once, and the top ten carry roughly 0.57%. This clonotype was seen more than once but under ten times. Its target is not known. Sequencing input: blood. The source is a girl under 18 with multiple sclerosis.

The CDR3 region has the DNA TGTGCCAGCAGCCCCGGGGGGGGGCTGGACACTGAAGCTTTCTTT. Its translation: CASSPGGGLDTEAFF. The chain uses TRBV7-9 and TRBJ1-1, with D perhaps TRBD1 (6 bases). Germline CDR1 is SEHNR and CDR2 is FQNEAQ (reference sequence). The CDR3 extends over 15 amino acids. Trimming removed 5 bases at V and 3 bases at J, with 16 bases between.